This T cell receptor (beta chain) was identified in a study of PD-L1 blockade in urothelial cancer. The V gene end was trimmed by 3 bases and the J gene end by 6 bases; junction bases not matched to a gene: 7. CDR3 length equals 14 residues. Germline V lookup: CDR1 KGHSH, CDR2 LQKENI. TCRdb's table, derived via immunoSEQ multiplex PCR, lists solely in-frame clones and lacks some. The sample consists of 75,000 to 95,000 clones, 90% to 95% of them appearing once. The chain has TRBV18 and TRBJ2-7; TRBD1 matches at 8 bases. The source material was PBMCs, sampled around atezolizumab (anti-PD-L1) treatment. The receptor's source is a man aged 60 to 75 with urothelial cancer. Written as DNA, the CDR3 is TGTGCCAGCTCACCGGACAGGGCCGGTGCCGAGCAGTACTTC. It yields the protein CASSPDRAGAEQYF.